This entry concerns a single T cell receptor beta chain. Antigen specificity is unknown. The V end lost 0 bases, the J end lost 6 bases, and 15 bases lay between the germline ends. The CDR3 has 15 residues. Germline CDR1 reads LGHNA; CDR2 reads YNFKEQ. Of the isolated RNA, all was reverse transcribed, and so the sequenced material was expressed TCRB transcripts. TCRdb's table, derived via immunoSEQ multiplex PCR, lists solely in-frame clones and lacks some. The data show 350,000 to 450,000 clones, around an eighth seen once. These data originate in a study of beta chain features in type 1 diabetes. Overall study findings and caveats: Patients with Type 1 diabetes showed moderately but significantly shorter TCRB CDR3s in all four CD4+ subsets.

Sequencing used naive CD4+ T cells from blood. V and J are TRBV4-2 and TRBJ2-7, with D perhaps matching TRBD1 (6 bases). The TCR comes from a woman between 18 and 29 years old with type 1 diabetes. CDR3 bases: TGTGCCAGCAGCCAAGAGGGGACCACAGGGAGCGAGCAGTACTTC. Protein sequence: CASSQEGTTGSEQYF.